A selection of T cell receptor beta chains follows, all from one sample in a study of early T cells in non-severe SARS-CoV-2 infection. TCRdb re-called the 5' RACE reads through MiXCR, storing one row per CDR3 protein. This table holds 88,000 or so distinct CDR3 sequences, more than 12% found once. Source material: whole blood. The receptors stem from an adult who was a healthcare worker with PCR-confirmed SARS-CoV-2 infection or an uninfected control (not recorded which). Both conserved end residues are part of each CDR3. D genes are given only for firm matches. Only some rows state a clone size, as once, few, many or a class for expanded clones.

size: few; V: TRBV3-1; D: -; J: TRBJ2-7; DNA: TGTGCCAGCAGCCGTGGGACCACCGTGGGAGTCGAGCAGTACTTC; CDR3: CASSRGTTVGVEQYF
size: many; V: TRBV29-1; D: -; J: TRBJ1-2; DNA: TGCAGCGTTGGCGGCTACACCTTC; CDR3: CSVGGYTF
size: once; V: TRBV28; D: -; J: TRBJ2-3; DNA: TGTGCCAGCAGTTTGGGCCCCGATGGACGCACAGATACGCAGTATTTT; CDR3: CASSLGPDGRTDTQYF
size: many; V: TRBV12-3/TRBV12-4; D: TRBD1; J: TRBJ1-1; DNA: TGTGCCAGCAGTTTTAGGGCAGGGGGGCGCACTGAAGCTTTCTTT; CDR3: CASSFRAGGRTEAFF
size: once; V: TRBV11-2; D: -; J: TRBJ2-5; DNA: TGTGCCAGCACCACAGGGGAAGGAGGGCCTGAGACCCAGTACTTC; CDR3: CASTTGEGGPETQYF
size: many; V: TRBV11-1; D: -; J: TRBJ2-1; DNA: TGTGCCAGCAGCCCAACATCCCGTAATGAGCAGTTCTTC; CDR3: CASSPTSRNEQFF
size: -; V: TRBV23-1; D: -; J: TRBJ1-2; DNA: TGCGCCGAGAGGCGGGGATCAACTAACTATGGCTACACCTTC; CDR3: CAERRGSTNYGYTF
size: many; V: TRBV12-3/TRBV12-4; D: -; J: TRBJ1-1; DNA: TGTGCCAGCAGTCTTGACATGAACACTGAAGCTTTCTTT; CDR3: CASSLDMNTEAFF
size: -; V: TRBV12-3/TRBV12-4; D: -; J: TRBJ2-1; DNA: TGTGCCAGCAGTTGGACCATCAATGAGCAGTTCTTC; CDR3: CASSWTINEQFF
size: many; V: TRBV3-1; D: TRBD2; J: TRBJ2-1; DNA: TGTGCCAGCAGCCAAGAACTAGCGGTCTACAATGAGCAGTTCTTC; CDR3: CASSQELAVYNEQFF
size: few; V: TRBV11-2; D: -; J: TRBJ2-2; DNA: TGTGCCAGCAGTAGCCGGACCGGGGAGCTGTTTTTT; CDR3: CASSSRTGELFF
size: -; V: TRBV20-1; D: -; J: TRBJ2-1; DNA: TGCAGTGCTAGCCAGGAGCTTGGCAATGAGCAGTTCTTC; CDR3: CSASQELGNEQFF
size: many; V: TRBV10-2; D: -; J: TRBJ1-5; DNA: TGCGCCAGCAGTGAGCCCAGCAATCAGCCCCAGCATTTT; CDR3: CASSEPSNQPQHF
size: -; V: TRBV20-1; D: -; J: TRBJ1-2; DNA: TGCAGTGCTAGATACCGGGACTATGGCTACACCTTC; CDR3: CSARYRDYGYTF
size: -; V: TRBV6-2/TRBV6-3; D: -; J: TRBJ2-7; DNA: TGTGCCAGCAGTTCCCCCGGAACTACCTACGAGCAGTACTTC; CDR3: CASSSPGTTYEQYF
size: -; V: TRBV30; D: -; J: TRBJ2-1; DNA: TGTGCCTGGAGTGTACTGACCGCCAATGAGCAGTTCTTC; CDR3: CAWSVLTANEQFF
size: many; V: TRBV7-9; D: TRBD2; J: TRBJ2-7; DNA: TGTGCCAGCAGCCCAGGGGGACTAGCGGGATCCTACGAGCAGTACTTC; CDR3: CASSPGGLAGSYEQYF
size: many; V: TRBV6-4; D: -; J: TRBJ2-1; DNA: TGTGCCAGCAGTGACTCTGGAGGGGGCGGTCCCAATGAGCAGTTCTTC; CDR3: CASSDSGGGGPNEQFF
size: -; V: TRBV11-2; D: -; J: TRBJ2-7; DNA: TGTGCCAGCAGCTTAGTGGGTGACGGAGGATACGAGCAGTACTTC; CDR3: CASSLVGDGGYEQYF
size: -; V: TRBV6-6; D: -; J: TRBJ2-4; DNA: TGTGCCAGCAGTTATGTTGGGGGCCAATGGAACATTCAGTACTTC; CDR3: CASSYVGGQWNIQYF
size: many; V: TRBV14; D: -; J: TRBJ2-1; DNA: TGTGCCAGCAGCCCGCTTAGGAGCTCCTACAATGAGCAGTTCTTC; CDR3: CASSPLRSSYNEQFF
size: -; V: TRBV28; D: TRBD2; J: TRBJ2-1; DNA: TGTGCCAGCACCCCACGGCGGGGGACTACGTTCTTC; CDR3: CASTPRRGTTFF
size: -; V: TRBV2; D: -; J: TRBJ2-1; DNA: TGTGCCAGCATCCTTATCAATGAGCAGTTCTTC; CDR3: CASILINEQFF
size: many; V: TRBV4-3; D: TRBD1; J: TRBJ2-7; DNA: TGCGCCAGCAGCCAAGCTCAGGGGGAATCCTACGAGCAGTACTTC; CDR3: CASSQAQGESYEQYF
size: few; V: TRBV18; D: -; J: TRBJ1-5; DNA: TGTGCCAGCTCACCGGGACAAAGCAATCAGCCCCAGCATTTT; CDR3: CASSPGQSNQPQHF
size: -; V: TRBV6-2/TRBV6-3; D: -; J: TRBJ1-6; DNA: TGTGCCAGCGTTAGGGGGTCCGGGAATTCACCCCTCCACTTT; CDR3: CASVRGSGNSPLHF
size: -; V: TRBV11-2; D: TRBD1; J: TRBJ1-6; DNA: TGTGCCAGCAGCCGCATGGGACAGACTAATTCACCCCTCCACTTT; CDR3: CASSRMGQTNSPLHF
size: few; V: TRBV6-6; D: TRBD1; J: TRBJ2-3; DNA: TGTGCCAGCAGAAGGTGGGACAGGAACACAGATACGCAGTATTTT; CDR3: CASRRWDRNTDTQYF
size: few; V: TRBV7-6; D: TRBD2; J: TRBJ2-7; DNA: TGTGCCAGCAGCTTAAACGCGGGGGCCTACGAGCAGTACTTC; CDR3: CASSLNAGAYEQYF
size: -; V: TRBV13; D: -; J: TRBJ1-2; DNA: TGTGCCAGCAGCTTTGGACGTCTGGATGGCTACACCTTC; CDR3: CASSFGRLDGYTF
size: -; V: TRBV12-3/TRBV12-4; D: -; J: TRBJ2-1; DNA: TGTGCCAGCAGCCCTGGACACAATGAGCAGTTCTTC; CDR3: CASSPGHNEQFF
size: -; V: TRBV27; D: -; J: TRBJ2-6; DNA: TGTGCCAGCAGTACTATAACCGGGACACGCTCTGGGGCCAACGTCCTGACTTTC; CDR3: CASSTITGTRSGANVLTF
size: few; V: TRBV29-1; D: TRBD2; J: TRBJ2-1; DNA: TGCAGCGTCGCTCAGGGACTAGCGGGGCCCAATGAGCAGTTCTTC; CDR3: CSVAQGLAGPNEQFF
size: few; V: TRBV24-1; D: -; J: TRBJ2-5; DNA: TGTGCCACCAGTGATTTAGGCCCCCAAGAGACCCAGTACTTC; CDR3: CATSDLGPQETQYF
size: few; V: TRBV29-1; D: -; J: TRBJ2-7; DNA: TGCAGCGTTACCATACGACTGGCACCCGAGCAGTACTTC; CDR3: CSVTIRLAPEQYF
size: few; V: TRBV12-3/TRBV12-4; D: TRBD2; J: TRBJ2-7; DNA: TGTGCCAGCAGTTCCAGCGGGAGTAGTTACGAGCAGTACTTC; CDR3: CASSSSGSSYEQYF
size: many; V: TRBV28; D: TRBD1; J: TRBJ2-4; DNA: TGTGCCAGCAGTTCCCTAACGGGACAGGGTGTCTTC; CDR3: CASSSLTGQGVF
size: -; V: TRBV20-1; D: TRBD2; J: TRBJ2-1; DNA: TGCAGTGCTAGCCTCCACCTCGGACTAGTATCGGGTGATGAGCAGTTCTTC; CDR3: CSASLHLGLVSGDEQFF
size: few; V: TRBV12-3/TRBV12-4; D: TRBD2; J: TRBJ2-3; DNA: TGTGCCAGCACCTTCCTGGGACTAGCGGGAGGGAACACAGATACGCAGTATTTT; CDR3: CASTFLGLAGGNTDTQYF
size: few; V: TRBV2; D: -; J: TRBJ2-1; DNA: TGTGCCAGCAGGGCCTCCTCTCCCTACAATGAGCAGTTCTTC; CDR3: CASRASSPYNEQFF
size: -; V: TRBV10-3; D: -; J: TRBJ2-1; DNA: TGTGCCATCAGTGAGTCGGCTGTCAGCTCCTACAATGAGCAGTTCTTC; CDR3: CAISESAVSSYNEQFF
size: -; V: TRBV12-3/TRBV12-4; D: TRBD1; J: TRBJ1-3; DNA: TGTGCCAGCAGTCCTACAGGGGTTGGAAACACCATATATTTT; CDR3: CASSPTGVGNTIYF
size: many; V: TRBV15; D: -; J: TRBJ2-5; DNA: TGTGCCACCAGCAGAGATAAGATCCGCCCGGAGACCCAGTACTTC; CDR3: CATSRDKIRPETQYF
size: -; V: TRBV29-1; D: -; J: TRBJ1-1; DNA: TGCAGCGTTAGCAGGGGTGGCACTGAAGCTTTCTTT; CDR3: CSVSRGGTEAFF
size: few; V: TRBV28; D: TRBD1; J: TRBJ1-1; DNA: TGTGCCAGCAGCAGGGACAGGGCGGGGACTGAAGCTTTCTTT; CDR3: CASSRDRAGTEAFF
size: -; V: TRBV6-2/TRBV6-3; D: TRBD2; J: TRBJ2-2; DNA: TGTGCCAGCAGCAACGGGCTAGCGGGCACCGGGGAGCTGTTTTTT; CDR3: CASSNGLAGTGELFF
size: -; V: TRBV12-3/TRBV12-4; D: -; J: TRBJ1-1; DNA: TGTGCCAGCAGCTCCGTCCGCCAGTTAATGAACACTGAAGCTTTCTTT; CDR3: CASSSVRQLMNTEAFF
size: few; V: TRBV10-2; D: -; J: TRBJ1-5; DNA: TGCGCCAGCAGTGCGGGCCACAATCAGCCCCAGCATTTT; CDR3: CASSAGHNQPQHF